One and the same sample provided the 25 T cell receptor beta chains below, sequenced in a study of T cells in Graves' hyperthyroidism and ophthalmopathy. Amplification of TCR beta CDR3 regions used RNA as the template. During a first-round RT-PCR of the TCR CDR3, the HTBI primer set was used. TCRdb redid the calling of the multiplex PCR reads with MiXCR, one entry per CDR3 protein. The sample lists approximately 720,000 distinct CDR3 sequences, 18% occurring once. The sequencing input was blood. The receptors were sampled from a woman in her fifties or sixties with Graves' hyperthyroidism that later progressed to Graves' ophthalmopathy.

The V and J genes are TRBV28 and TRBJ1-2; 7 positions agree with TRBD1. CDR3 length: 14 residues. Germline V CDR1 and CDR2: MDHEN, SYDVKM. With V trimmed by 3 bases and J by 4 bases, 5 bases remained unmatched. The CDR3 DNA reads as TGTGCCAGCAGTTTTCTACAGGGGAGCTATGGCTACACCTTC. This translates into CASSFLQGSYGYTF.

The V and J genes are TRBV14 and TRBJ1-6; D unclear. Germline V CDR1 and CDR2: SGHDN, FVKESK. The V gene lost 4 bases and the J gene lost 0 bases, with 10 bases spanning the gap. The length of the CDR3 is 16 residues. The CDR3, as DNA: TGTGCCAGCAGCCTGGAGTACTCCTCCTATAATTCACCCCTCCACTTT. It codes for CASSLEYSSYNSPLHF.

The table lists this clonotype with many counts. V and J are TRBV18 and TRBJ1-1, with 7 bases aligning to TRBD1. Trimming took 5 bases from V and 4 from J; bases not matched to a gene: 7. This CDR3 is 14 amino acids long. Germline V lookup: CDR1 KGHSH, CDR2 LQKENI. CDR3 sequence (DNA): TGTGCCAGCTCAGGACAGGCGCGAGGCACTGAAGCTTTCTTT. It specifies CASSGQARGTEAFF.

This clonotype was picked up a small number of times. The chain uses TRBV9 and TRBJ2-1; TRBD1 might be the D (5 bases). The V end was cut by 3 bases, the J end by 5 bases, with 12 bases between. CDR1 and CDR2 (germline): SGDLS, YYNGEE. The length of the CDR3 is 14 residues. The CDR3 DNA is TGTGCCAGCAGCGAGCAGGGTATCGACAATGAGCAGTTCTTC. Its protein product is CASSEQGIDNEQFF.

This clonotype was seen ten or more times. J is TRBJ1-5 and V is TRBV18; 7 nucleotides agree with TRBD1. Germline V CDR1 and CDR2: KGHSH, LQKENI. Trimming removed 5 bases from V and 0 bases from J; junction bases left unmatched: 7. The CDR3 is 16 amino acids. The CDR3 region is CASSSGGHDSNQPQHF. The CDR3, as DNA: TGTGCCAGCTCATCAGGGGGGCATGATAGCAATCAGCCCCAGCATTTT.

This clonotype has at least ten counts. J is TRBJ2-5 and V is TRBV7-8, with D hard to call. The CDR3 spans 15 residues. The V gene lost 1 base and the J gene lost 5 bases, with 14 bases spanning the gap. Germline-derived CDR1 and CDR2 are SGHVS and FQNEAQ. The CDR3 here is CASSLEAAALETQYF. Written as DNA, the CDR3 is TGTGCCAGCAGCTTAGAAGCCGCGGCCCTTGAGACCCAGTACTTC.

This clonotype was counted between two and nine times. V gene TRBV5-1 combines with J gene TRBJ1-1; D is uncertain. CDR1 is SGHRS and CDR2 is YFSETQ in the germline V gene. V lost 4 bases and J 1 base, leaving 14 bases between the germline ends. The CDR3 totals 15 residues. CDR3 region: CASSARQGWNTEAFF. CDR3 bases: TGCGCCAGCAGCGCACGACAAGGCTGGAACACTGAAGCTTTCTTT.

Ten or more counts support this clonotype. The chain joins TRBV7-9 to TRBJ2-1; 13 bases map to TRBD2. From germline, CDR1 is SEHNR and CDR2 FQNEAQ (reference sequence). V dropped 6 bases and J dropped 5; count of bases not matched to a gene: 4. This CDR3 comprises 15 residues. CDR3 in amino acids: CASRAGTSGDNEQFF. The DNA of the CDR3 is TGTGCCAGCAGAGCCGGGACTAGCGGGGACAATGAGCAGTTCTTC.

This clonotype showed up just a few times. The V call is TRBV7-3, the J call TRBJ2-7, with TRBD1 identical over 9 bases. The CDR3 consists of 14 residues. With V trimmed by 4 bases and J by 6 bases, 7 bases remained unmatched. Looked up from germline, CDR1 is SGHTA and CDR2 is FQGTGA. CDR3 DNA: TGTGCCAGCAGCTCGGGGGACAGGGAGGGCGAGCAGTACTTC. The encoded protein is CASSSGDREGEQYF.

This clonotype has a count of ten or more. V and J are TRBV7-8 and TRBJ2-1; no reliable D call. Germline V CDR1 and CDR2: SGHVS, FQNEAQ. Trimming cost V 1 base and J 6 bases, with 10 bases left between them. This CDR3 region has 14 residues. The CDR3 region is CASSLVSLGNEQFF. DNA for the CDR3: TGTGCCAGCAGCTTAGTCAGTCTAGGCAATGAGCAGTTCTTC.

This clonotype was observed many times. The rearrangement joins TRBV2 to TRBJ1-2; D gene ambiguous. The CDR3 covers 16 residues. Looked up from germline, CDR1 is SNHLY and CDR2 is FYNNEI. V was shortened by 4 bases and J by 0 bases, with 15 bases between the two germline ends. The CDR3 protein is CASSGAPRGANYGYTF. The CDR3 DNA is TGTGCCAGCAGTGGGGCCCCTCGGGGAGCTAACTATGGCTACACCTTC.

To note about this clonotype: With a much larger clone just one base away, this may be a read error. This chain connects TRBV7-2 to TRBJ2-5; D gene unclear. The V end was cut by 8 bases, the J end by 5 bases, with 24 bases between. There are 16 residues in the CDR3. From germline, CDR1 is SGHTA and CDR2 FQGNSA. CDR3 DNA: TGTGCCAGCGGCCCGTTGTCCCCAAGTCCCCAGGAGACCCAGTACTTC. Protein product: CASGPLSPSPQETQYF.

As to this clonotype: A read error may be the cause here, since a much bigger clone is one base away. Written as DNA, the CDR3 is TGTGCCAGCCAAGACCGACGGGGCGCGACCTTCTGCGAGCAGTACTTC. Translating gives CASQDRRGATFCEQYF. J is TRBJ2-7 and V is TRBV12-3 or TRBV12-4; D is possibly TRBD1 or TRBD2 (5 bases each). V dropped 8 bases and J dropped 6 bases, with 26 bases sitting between them. The CDR3 totals 16 residues.

The chain couples TRBV29-1 to TRBJ2-7; D ambiguous. The CDR3 extends over 12 amino acids. V lost 4 bases and J lost 2, with 9 bases in between. Germline values: CDR1 SQVTM, CDR2 ANQGSEA. CDR3 in amino acids: CSVVLRAYEQYF. The DNA for the CDR3 is TGCAGCGTTGTTCTCAGAGCCTACGAGCAGTACTTC.

This clonotype has only a few counts. The chain couples TRBV6-1 to TRBJ2-5; D might be TRBD1 or TRBD2, each matching 5 bases. Germline V gives CDR1 MNHNS, CDR2 SASEGT. The V and J ends lost 8 bases and 1 base respectively, with 11 bases between them. The CDR3 covers 13 residues. In DNA form, the CDR3 reads TGTGCCAGCGCAACGGGGCGCCAAGAGACCCAGTACTTC. It yields the protein CASATGRQETQYF.

This clonotype was counted between two and nine times. The CDR3 DNA is TGCGCCAGCAGCCCCGTTTTGGTTCGAACAGATACGCAGTATTTT. It specifies CASSPVLVRTDTQYF. The rearrangement links TRBV5-1 to TRBJ2-3, with D uncertain. The germline V and J ends were trimmed by 4 bases and 3 bases, with 15 bases remaining between them. Germline lookup yields CDR1 SGHRS and CDR2 YFSETQ. The CDR3 has 15 residues.

A few counts support this clonotype. V usage is TRBV18 and J usage is TRBJ2-2; TRBD1 matches 10 bases. The CDR3 consists of 16 residues. The junction had 2 bases not matched to a gene; V was cut back by 3 bases and J by 1 base. The germline V gene encodes CDR1 KGHSH and CDR2 LQKENI. CDR3: CASSPGQGWNTGELFF. CDR3 nucleotides: TGTGCCAGCTCACCGGGACAGGGGTGGAACACCGGGGAGCTGTTTTTT. The full variable domain, its missing parts supplied by reference TRBV18 and TRBJ2-2, is NAGVMQNPRHLVRRRGQEARLRCSPMKGHSHVYWYRQLPEEGLKFMVYLQKENIIDESGMPKERFSAEFPKEGPSILRIQQVVRGDSAAYFCASSPGQGWNTGELFFGEGSRLTVL.

The sample holds many counts of this clonotype. The chain is built from TRBV5-1 and TRBJ1-1; no clear D gene. Trimming left V 0 bases short and J 3 bases short, with 12 bases between. Germline CDR1 reads SGHRS; CDR2 reads YFSETQ. This CDR3 has 15 residues. The DNA of the CDR3 is TGCGCCAGCAGCTTGGCCGGAGGGAGGTACACTGAAGCTTTCTTT. It encodes CASSLAGGRYTEAFF. The full variable domain, its missing parts supplied by reference TRBV5-1 and TRBJ1-1, is KAGVTQTPRYLIKTRGQQVTLSCSPISGHRSVSWYQQTPGQGLQFLFEYFSETQRNKGNFPGRFSGRQFSNSRSEMNVSTLELGDSALYLCASSLAGGRYTEAFFGQGTRLTVV.

This clonotype has more than one count but fewer than ten. The chain links TRBV5-6 to TRBJ1-1; D remains unclear. The CDR3 is 14 residues long. Germline V gene sequence: CDR1 SGHDT, CDR2 YYEEEE. The V gene lost 0 bases and the J gene lost 3 bases, with 9 bases spanning the gap. CDR3 nucleotides: TGTGCCAGCAGCTTGGAGGCCGGGCACACTGAAGCTTTCTTT. It codes for CASSLEAGHTEAFF.

This chain joins TRBV5-4 and TRBJ2-1; 14 nucleotides align to TRBD2. This CDR3 has 15 residues. With V trimmed by 4 bases and J by 9 bases, 6 bases remained unmatched. Germline V gives CDR1 SGHNT, CDR2 YYREEE (reference sequence). For the CDR3, the DNA is TGTGCCAGCAGCCGACTAGCGGGGGGGCCGGGTGAGCAGTTCTTC. This encodes CASSRLAGGPGEQFF.

The table lists this clonotype with a few counts. The CDR3 DNA follows: TGTGCCACCAGCAGAGGGGGGCGGACAACTGGAAACACCATATATTTT. This gives the protein CATSRGGRTTGNTIYF. The rearrangement joins TRBV15 to TRBJ1-3; D is possibly TRBD1 (6 bases). Trimming stripped 1 base from V and 2 bases from J, with 12 bases between. The CDR3 is made up of 16 amino acids. Germline CDR1 reads LNHNV; CDR2 reads YYDKDF (reference sequence).

This clonotype was counted between two and nine times. The gene calls are TRBV29-1 and TRBJ2-2; unclear D gene. The CDR3 is 11 amino acids. V dropped 8 bases and J dropped 1 base, with 5 bases sitting between them. CDR1 is SQVTM, CDR2 ANQGSEA, per germline. The CDR3 DNA is TGCAGCTACCAGAACACCGGGGAGCTGTTTTTT. Translation gives CSYQNTGELFF.

This clonotype was picked up a small number of times. V is TRBV29-1 and J is TRBJ1-1; D unclear. Germline assignment: CDR1 SQVTM and CDR2 ANQGSEA. The length of the CDR3 is 13 residues. V was clipped by 4 bases and J by 3 bases, with 12 bases between them. CDR3 amino acids: CSVVWYADTEAFF. The DNA of the CDR3 is TGCAGCGTTGTTTGGTATGCAGACACTGAAGCTTTCTTT.

J is TRBJ2-3 and V is TRBV6-1; possible D gene TRBD2, 5 bases. The V end lost 1 base, the J end lost 10 bases, and 12 bases lay between the germline ends. The germline gives CDR1 MNHNS, CDR2 SASEGT. This CDR3 is built from 13 residues. The CDR3 sequence: CASSEESSSSQYF. The CDR3 bases are TGTGCCAGCAGTGAAGAATCGTCTAGCTCGCAGTATTTT.

This clonotype was observed at least ten times. The genes are TRBV11-2 and TRBJ2-7; D is undetermined. This CDR3 comprises 11 residues. In germline, CDR1 is SGHAT, CDR2 FQNNGV. V lost 5 bases and J lost 3, with 5 bases in between. CDR3 region: CASSMLYEQYF. The CDR3 nucleotides read TGTGCCAGCAGCATGCTCTACGAGCAGTACTTC.